These 8 T cell receptor beta chains originate from one sample sequenced in a study of CD8 T cells in ankylosing spondylitis. Via MiXCR, TCRdb re-called the 5' RACE reads, giving one row per CDR3 protein. The sample contains some 42,000 distinct CDR3 sequences, 2.7% of which appear only once. The specimen was blood, either unsorted or a sorted T cell fraction (not recorded which). These receptors came from a male donor with ankylosing spondylitis or in good health (not recorded which).

This clonotype was seen repeatedly, ten times or more. This chain uses TRBV9 with TRBJ1-6; the D gene is possibly TRBD1 (5 bases). The CDR3 has 12 residues. V lost 3 bases and J lost 8, with 6 bases in between. Germline V gene data show CDR1 as SGDLS and CDR2 as YYNGEE. This CDR3 is CASSGGDSPLHF. CDR3 nucleotide sequence: TGTGCCAGCAGCGGAGGGGATTCACCCCTCCACTTT.

This clonotype was counted ten times or more. The chain joins TRBV9 to TRBJ2-1; TRBD1 is a possible D gene (6 bases). The ends were cut back, 6 bases at V and 7 bases at J, with 17 bases in the middle. Germline V CDR1 and CDR2: SGDLS, YYNGEE. CDR3 length: 14 residues. CDR3 coding DNA: TGTGCCAGCAAGGGGGAGAGCCGCCCAAATGAGCAGTTCTTC. Its translation is CASKGESRPNEQFF.

This clonotype was counted ten times or more. CDR3 bases: TGTGCCAGCAGCTACGGACTAGCGGGAGAGTTTGAGCAGTTCTTC. It translates to CASSYGLAGEFEQFF. The rearrangement joins TRBV9 to TRBJ2-1; 13 bases are shared with TRBD2. Germline assignment: CDR1 SGDLS and CDR2 YYNGEE. The CDR3 has 15 residues. Trimming at V came to 4 bases and at J to 9 bases, leaving 7 bases not matched to a gene. Full variable domain (outside the CDR3, taken from reference TRBV9 and TRBJ2-1): DSGVTQTPKHLITATGQRVTLRCSPRSGDLSVYWYQQSLDQGLQFLIQYYNGEERAKGNILERFSAQQFPDLHSELNLSSLELGDSALYFCASSYGLAGEFEQFFGPGTRLTVL.

The table lists this clonotype with many counts. The genes are TRBV9 and TRBJ2-2; 8 bases match TRBD1. CDR1 is SGDLS, CDR2 YYNGEE, per germline. The V and J ends lost 4 bases and 4 bases, in that order; junction bases with no gene match: 12. The CDR3 is 17 residues long. In nucleotides, the CDR3 is TGTGCCAGCAGCCCCAGCCCAGGGGGCAGTAGCACCGGGGAGCTGTTTTTT. It codes for CASSPSPGGSSTGELFF.

This clonotype has ten or more counts. This chain connects TRBV9 to TRBJ2-7; D is ambiguous. Deletions cut 0 bases from V and 0 bases from J, with 13 bases between. The CDR3 runs 16 residues. CDR1 is SGDLS and CDR2 is YYNGEE in the germline V gene. The CDR3: CASSVGPLRSSYEQYF. The CDR3 DNA is TGTGCCAGCAGCGTAGGCCCCCTCCGCAGCTCCTACGAGCAGTACTTC.

This chain joins TRBV9 and TRBJ1-6; D is uncertain. The CDR3 runs to 12 residues. V was trimmed by 3 bases and J by 6 bases, leaving 4 bases between them. CDR1 and CDR2 (germline): SGDLS, YYNGEE. CDR3 DNA: TGTGCCAGCAGCGCCCTTAATTCACCCCTCCACTTT. Translation gives CASSALNSPLHF. The full variable domain, rest sourced from reference TRBV9 and TRBJ1-6, is DSGVTQTPKHLITATGQRVTLRCSPRSGDLSVYWYQQSLDQGLQFLIQYYNGEERAKGNILERFSAQQFPDLHSELNLSSLELGDSALYFCASSALNSPLHFGNGTRLTVT.

There are many counts of this clonotype. This sequence joins TRBV9 and TRBJ2-7, with D tentatively TRBD2 (6 bases). Germline values: CDR1 SGDLS, CDR2 YYNGEE. The CDR3 is made up of 13 amino acids. Trimming left V 4 bases short and J 6 bases short, with 14 bases between. The CDR3 nucleotides read TGTGCCAGCAGCCCCAACGCGCGGGGCGAGCAGTACTTC. Protein sequence: CASSPNARGEQYF. Together with reference TRBV9 and TRBJ2-7, the CDR3 gives the full variable domain: DSGVTQTPKHLITATGQRVTLRCSPRSGDLSVYWYQQSLDQGLQFLIQYYNGEERAKGNILERFSAQQFPDLHSELNLSSLELGDSALYFCASSPNARGEQYFGPGTRLTVT.

The rearrangement uses TRBV9 and TRBJ2-7; TRBD2 matches 8 bases. The germline CDR1 and CDR2 sequences are SGDLS and YYNGEE. V shed 4 bases, J shed 0 bases, and the junction held 3 bases outside the gene matches. The CDR3 is 14 amino acids. The CDR3 DNA reads as TGTGCCAGCAGCCTTAGCGGGACCTCCTACGAGCAGTACTTC. It codes for CASSLSGTSYEQYF.